Listed below are T cell receptor beta chains from one sample, sequenced in a study of blood T cell repertoires in COVID-19. Here immunoSEQ multiplex PCR was the method, and the copy in TCRdb shows in-frame clones only, minus some. Of 40,000 to 50,000 clones listed, 60% to 85% are singletons. Sequencing used peripheral blood. These receptor sequences come from a man in his sixties or seventies with active or convalescent COVID-19. Each CDR3 is given with its conserved first and last residue. A D gene is named only where the DNA matches it firmly. Clone size is stated in some rows and not others, as once, few, many or a class when expanded.

V	size	J	D	DNA	CDR3
TRBV10-3	NA	TRBJ2-3	NA	TGTGCCATCAGTGAGGCGAGGGCGGGGAATCCAGATACGCAGTATTTT	CAISEARAGNPDTQYF
TRBV6-5	NA	TRBJ1-1	NA	TGTGCCACCCAGGGCCCGAGGGAAGCTTTCTTT	CATQGPREAFF
TRBV19	NA	TRBJ2-1	NA	TGTGCCAGTACGATGGGTCATGGGAGCTCCTACAATGAGCAGTTCTTC	CASTMGHGSSYNEQFF
TRBV3-1/TRBV3-2	once	TRBJ1-2	NA	TGTGCCAGCAGCCAAGGTGTTGGGGAGGGCTACACCTTC	CASSQGVGEGYTF
TRBV5-1	NA	TRBJ1-2	NA	TGCGCCAGCAGCTTGGCCCTGGGACAAGGTCATGGCTACACCTTC	CASSLALGQGHGYTF
TRBV10-1	NA	TRBJ2-3	TRBD2	TGCGCCAGCAGTGAGTTTAGCGGGGGGGGAGATACGCAGTATTTT	CASSEFSGGGDTQYF
TRBV28	NA	TRBJ1-1	TRBD1	TGTGCCAGCAGTAGTGGGTACAGGGGGCATACTGAAGCTTTCTTT	CASSSGYRGHTEAFF
TRBV20-1	few	TRBJ1-1	NA	TGCAGTGCTAGTCTAGTGAACACTGAAGCTTTCTTT	CSASLVNTEAFF
TRBV30	NA	TRBJ1-6	NA	TGTGCCTGGCAGGGGAATAATTCACCCCTCCACTTT	CAWQGNNSPLHF
TRBV10-3	NA	TRBJ2-7	TRBD1	TGTGCCACGGCATATGGGACAGGCGCCGACGAGCAGTACTTC	CATAYGTGADEQYF
TRBV5-1	NA	TRBJ2-2	NA	TGCGCCAGCAGCACCGGTCGGACCGGGGAGCTGTTTTTT	CASSTGRTGELFF
TRBV11-3	NA	TRBJ2-2	NA	TGTGCCAGCAGCTCGTCAATTGGCCGGAACACCGGGGAGCTGTTTTTT	CASSSSIGRNTGELFF
TRBV28	NA	TRBJ2-7	NA	TGTGCCAGCAGCTTAGGAGCAGGGATTTCCTACGAGCAGTACTTC	CASSLGAGISYEQYF
TRBV3-1/TRBV3-2	NA	TRBJ1-2	NA	TGTGCCAGCAGCCACGACAGTGAGACGGGCTACACCTTC	CASSHDSETGYTF
TRBV18	once	TRBJ1-1	TRBD1	TGTGCCAGCTCACCACGCACAGGGGCGGACACTGAAGCTTTCTTT	CASSPRTGADTEAFF
TRBV28	NA	TRBJ1-5	NA	TGTGCCAGCAGGGCTACGGGGAAGGGGCCCCAGCATTTT	CASRATGKGPQHF
TRBV11-1	few	TRBJ2-1	NA	TGTGCCAGCAGCTTAGGCGCGGGGGCCGGTAATGAGCAGTTCTTC	CASSLGAGAGNEQFF